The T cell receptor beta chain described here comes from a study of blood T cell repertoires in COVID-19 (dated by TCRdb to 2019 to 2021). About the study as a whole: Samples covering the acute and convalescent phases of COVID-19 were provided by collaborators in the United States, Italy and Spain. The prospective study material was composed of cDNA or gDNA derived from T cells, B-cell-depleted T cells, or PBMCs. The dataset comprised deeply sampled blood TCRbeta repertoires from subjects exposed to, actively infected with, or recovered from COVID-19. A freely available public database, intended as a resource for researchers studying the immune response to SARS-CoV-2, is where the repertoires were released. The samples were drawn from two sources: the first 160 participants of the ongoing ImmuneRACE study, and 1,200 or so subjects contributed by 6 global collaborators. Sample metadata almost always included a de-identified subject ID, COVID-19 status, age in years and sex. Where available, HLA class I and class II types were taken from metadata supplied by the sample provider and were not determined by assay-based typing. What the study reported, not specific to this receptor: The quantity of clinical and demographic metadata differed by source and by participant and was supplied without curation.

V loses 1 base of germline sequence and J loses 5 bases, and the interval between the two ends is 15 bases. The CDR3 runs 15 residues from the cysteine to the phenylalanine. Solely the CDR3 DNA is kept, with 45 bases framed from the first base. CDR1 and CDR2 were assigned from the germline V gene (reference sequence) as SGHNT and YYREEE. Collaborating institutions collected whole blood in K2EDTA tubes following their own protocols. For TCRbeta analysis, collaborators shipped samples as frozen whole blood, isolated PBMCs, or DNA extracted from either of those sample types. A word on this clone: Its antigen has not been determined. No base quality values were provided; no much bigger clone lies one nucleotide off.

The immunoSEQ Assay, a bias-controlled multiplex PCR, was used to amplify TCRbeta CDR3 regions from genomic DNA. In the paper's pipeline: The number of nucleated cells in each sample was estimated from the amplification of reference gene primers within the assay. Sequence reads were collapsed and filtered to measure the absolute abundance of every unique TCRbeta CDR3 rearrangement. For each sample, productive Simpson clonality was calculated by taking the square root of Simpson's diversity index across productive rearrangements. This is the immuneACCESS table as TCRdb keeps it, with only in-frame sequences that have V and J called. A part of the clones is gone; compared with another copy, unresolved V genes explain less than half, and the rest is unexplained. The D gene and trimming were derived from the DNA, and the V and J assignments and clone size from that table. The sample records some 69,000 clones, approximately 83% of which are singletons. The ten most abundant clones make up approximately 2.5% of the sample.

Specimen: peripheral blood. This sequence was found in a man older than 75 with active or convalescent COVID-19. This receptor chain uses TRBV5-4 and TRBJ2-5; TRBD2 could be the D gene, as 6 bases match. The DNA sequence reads TGTGCCAGCAGCTTGCCGGGACTCTCTCGGGAGACCCAGTACTTC. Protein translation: CASSLPGLSRETQYF.